These 22 T cell receptor beta chains were all obtained from the same sample, sequenced in a study of T cell repertoires in cytomegalovirus infection. Their recognized antigens are unknown. TCRdb re-called the reads with MiXCR, one entry per CDR3 protein. The sample carries some 500,000 distinct CDR3 sequences, almost 40% recorded once. This specimen was cultured PBMCs, taken from culture after CMV antigen stimulation. The source of these receptors is a human donor in good health (CMV status not recorded). Some clones in this sample may be carry-over from other donors' samples.

This clonotype is a singleton in its sample. The chain uses TRBV11-2 and TRBJ1-2; 8 bases align to TRBD1. The germline gives CDR1 SGHAT, CDR2 FQNNGV. The junction had 8 bases not matched to a gene; V was cut back by 4 bases and J by 4 bases. The CDR3 extends over 15 amino acids. The DNA for the CDR3 is TGTGCCAGCAGCTCAGGACAGGGAATTTCCTATGGCTACACCTTC. Its protein product is CASSSGQGISYGYTF.

The rearrangement uses TRBV12-3 or TRBV12-4 and TRBJ2-7; D may be TRBD1 (6 bases). Trimming pared 6 bases from V and 1 base from J, leaving 16 bases between. CDR3 size: 15 residues. As DNA, the CDR3 is TGTGCCAGCAGAGATAACAGGGCCGGATCCTACGAGCAGTACTTC. Amino acids: CASRDNRAGSYEQYF.

The chain combines TRBV10-3 with TRBJ1-2; 8 nucleotides agree with TRBD1. The CDR3 contains 16 residues. The ends lost 4 bases at V and 4 bases at J; junction bases unmatched: 11. The V gene's germline CDR1 is ENHRY and CDR2 SYGVKD. CDR3 residues: CAISGATGATFYGYTF. CDR3 in DNA: TGTGCCATCAGTGGGGCGACAGGGGCGACATTCTATGGCTACACCTTC.

This clonotype was seen a few times. The chain combines TRBV28 with TRBJ2-7; perhaps TRBD1 as D (7 bases). This CDR3 spans 13 amino acids. CDR1 and CDR2 (germline): MDHEN, SYDVKM. The ends were cut back, 5 bases at V and 3 bases at J, with 11 bases in the middle. The CDR3 here is CASSAGQNYEQYF. The CDR3 coding sequence is TGTGCCAGCAGTGCGGGACAGAACTACGAGCAGTACTTC.

The chain combines TRBV7-2 with TRBJ1-2, with D maybe TRBD1 (5 bases). There are 14 residues in the CDR3. Trimming took 6 bases from V and 7 from J, leaving 18 bases between them. Germline V gene data show CDR1 as SGHTA and CDR2 as FQGNSA. The CDR3 DNA follows: TGTGCCAGCAGTCCCGGGGGGAAGGTATCTGGCTACACCTTC. It yields the protein CASSPGGKVSGYTF.

V and J are TRBV6-1 and TRBJ2-1; 11 nucleotides agree with TRBD2. The germline V gene has CDR1 MNHNS and CDR2 SASEGT. The J segment lost 5 bases and the V segment lost 10 bases, leaving 10 bases of the junction unmatched. This CDR3 has 15 amino acids. The DNA of the CDR3 is TGTGCCACACGTAGCGGGGGGGCCTGGAACAATGAGCAGTTCTTC. Protein: CATRSGGAWNNEQFF.

The CDR3: CASSFTRDYLSYNEQFF. CDR3 nucleotide sequence: TGTGCCAGCAGCTTCACGCGGGACTACCTCTCCTACAATGAGCAGTTCTTC. The chain employs TRBV7-9 and TRBJ2-1; TRBD2 aligns across 7 bases. With V trimmed by 3 bases and J by 0 bases, 8 bases remained unmatched. The CDR3 is made up of 17 amino acids. Germline CDR1 is SEHNR and CDR2 is FQNEAQ (reference sequence).

This clonotype was observed a handful of times. CDR3 region: CASSRPEQNTGELFF. For the CDR3, the DNA is TGTGCCAGCTCCCGCCCGGAACAAAACACCGGGGAGCTGTTTTTT. The chain is built from TRBV7-6 and TRBJ2-2; D not resolved. The germline CDR1 and CDR2 sequences are SGHVS and FNYEAQ. There are 15 residues in the CDR3. With 8 bases removed from V and 2 bases from J, the gap between germline ends came to 15 bases.

V gene TRBV11-2 combines with J gene TRBJ2-2; D not certain. The ends were cut back, 3 bases at V and 3 bases at J, with 5 bases in the middle. Germline-derived CDR1 and CDR2 are SGHAT and FQNNGV. The CDR3 is made up of 13 amino acids. CDR3 protein: CASSFGYTGELFF. CDR3 nucleotides: TGTGCCAGCAGCTTTGGGTACACCGGGGAGCTGTTTTTT.

This clonotype was observed a few times. The chain recombines TRBV10-3 with TRBJ1-6; D is ambiguous. The CDR3 extends over 15 amino acids. V was clipped by 2 bases and J by 1 base, with 6 bases between them. Per the germline V gene, CDR1 is ENHRY and CDR2 is SYGVKD. The CDR3 nucleotides read TGTGCCATCAGTGAGGGCGAATCCTATAATTCACCCCTCCACTTT. Its protein product is CAISEGESYNSPLHF.

This clonotype was seen more than once but under ten times. The CDR3 spells CASSQGTGDGYTF. The CDR3 region has the DNA TGTGCCAGCAGTCAGGGGACAGGGGATGGCTACACCTTC. The J gene is TRBJ1-2, the V gene TRBV6-5, with 10 bases fitting TRBD1. Germline V gene sequence: CDR1 MNHEY, CDR2 SVGAGI. The CDR3 sequence is 13 residues long. Unmatched junction bases numbered 3, after V lost 5 bases and J lost 6 bases.

The chain uses TRBV7-2 and TRBJ1-3, with a tentative D call TRBD1 (6 bases). Trimming took 5 bases from V and 9 from J, leaving 17 bases between them. The CDR3 spans 14 residues. Germline V CDR1 and CDR2: SGHTA, FQGNSA. The CDR3 region has the DNA TGTGCCAGCAGCCAGACCCCCCAGGGGAGCACCATATATTTT. It encodes CASSQTPQGSTIYF.

There are a few counts of this clonotype. This CDR3 reads CASSILSYEQYF. The CDR3 coding sequence is TGTGCCAGCAGCATACTAAGCTACGAGCAGTACTTC. This rearrangement joins TRBV7-2 to TRBJ2-7, with D hard to call. The CDR3 is 12 amino acids. Trimming took 5 bases from V and 3 from J, leaving 8 bases between them. Looked up from germline, CDR1 is SGHTA and CDR2 is FQGNSA. The full variable domain, with the rest looked up from reference TRBV7-2 and TRBJ2-7, is GAGVSQSPSNKVTEKGKDVELRCDPISGHTALYWYRQSLGQGLEFLIYFQGNSAPDKSGLPSDRFSAERTGGSVSTLTIQRTQQEDSAVYLCASSILSYEQYFGPGTRLTVT.

In its sample, this clonotype was seen many times. The rearrangement uses TRBV7-8 and TRBJ1-4; TRBD1 matches 7 bases. Unmatched junction bases numbered 7, after V lost 5 bases and J lost 4 bases. Germline CDR1 and CDR2: SGHVS and FQNEAQ. CDR3 size: 15 residues. The DNA for the CDR3 is TGTGCCAGCAGCGGACGGGACAGCCTTAATGAAAAACTGTTTTTT. Its protein product is CASSGRDSLNEKLFF. The entire variable domain, with the rest obtained from reference TRBV7-8 and TRBJ1-4, is as follows: GAGVSQSPRYKVAKRGQDVALRCDPISGHVSLFWYQQALGQGPEFLTYFQNEAQLDKSGLPSDRFFAERPEGSVSTLKIQRTQQEDSAVYLCASSGRDSLNEKLFFGSGTQLSVL.

The rearrangement joins TRBV19 to TRBJ2-5, with TRBD2 matching over 9 bases. The CDR3 consists of 16 residues. V lost 6 bases, J lost 1 base, and 9 bases stayed unmatched. Germline V gene sequence: CDR1 LNHDA, CDR2 SQIVND (reference sequence). The CDR3 DNA reads TGTGCCAGTAGCCCCTCCCCGACTAGCGGCCAAGAGACCCAGTACTTC. Residues: CASSPSPTSGQETQYF.

V gene TRBV20-1 combines with J gene TRBJ2-3; perhaps TRBD2 as D (6 bases). The CDR3 runs 15 residues. The germline V gene has CDR1 DFQATT and CDR2 SNEGSKA (reference sequence). V shed 5 bases and J shed 0 bases, with 15 bases lying between them. In nucleotides, the CDR3 is TGCAGTGCTCCCGGCGGGGCGCGAAGCACAGATACGCAGTATTTT. This codes for CSAPGGARSTDTQYF.

This chain uses TRBV11-2 with TRBJ1-1; 10 nucleotides align to TRBD1. The V segment lost 1 base and the J segment 4 bases; nucleotides outside the gene matches: 3. There are 15 residues in the CDR3. From germline, CDR1 is SGHAT and CDR2 FQNNGV. The DNA for the CDR3 is TGTGCCAGCAGCTTAGGACAGGGGGCCGTCACTGAAGCTTTCTTT. Translating gives CASSLGQGAVTEAFF.

The genes are TRBV7-9 and TRBJ1-5; a weak D match, TRBD1 (5 bases). This CDR3 has 12 residues. V was pared by 1 base and J by 8 bases, with 6 bases between. Looked up from germline, CDR1 is SEHNR and CDR2 is FQNEAQ (reference sequence). CDR3 region: CASSLEGKPQHF. In nucleotides, the CDR3 is TGTGCCAGCAGCTTAGAGGGGAAGCCCCAGCATTTT.

The chain is built from TRBV20-1 and TRBJ1-6, with 8 bases fitting TRBD1. The CDR3 totals 16 residues. Per the germline V gene, CDR1 is DFQATT and CDR2 is SNEGSKA (reference sequence). V lost 1 base and J lost 6; bases outside the gene matches: 8. CDR3 protein: CSARVPGQATNSPLHF. The CDR3 DNA reads TGCAGTGCTAGAGTACCGGGACAGGCGACTAATTCACCCCTCCACTTT.

A few counts support this clonotype. This chain joins TRBV19 and TRBJ1-1; D not certain. The CDR3 totals 14 residues. Per the germline V gene, CDR1 is LNHDA and CDR2 is SQIVND (reference sequence). Trimming shortened V by 2 bases and J by 5 bases, and 12 bases separated the two germline ends. The DNA of the CDR3 is TGTGCCAGTAGTATATGGGCCTCGGGGACTGAAGCTTTCTTT. It is translated as CASSIWASGTEAFF.

The V and J genes are TRBV12-3 or TRBV12-4 and TRBJ2-1; unclear D gene. The CDR3 spans 14 residues. Trimming took 8 bases from V and 4 from J, leaving 15 bases between them. The CDR3 DNA is TGTGCCAGCGGGCGAACAGACGTTTACAATGAGCAGTTCTTC. Translating gives CASGRTDVYNEQFF.

The chain uses TRBV7-8 and TRBJ1-4, with TRBD1 identical over 9 bases. The germline V gene encodes CDR1 SGHVS and CDR2 FQNEAQ. V gave up 5 bases and J gave up 8 bases; unmatched junction bases: 15. This CDR3 is built from 17 residues. The CDR3 loop is CASSARPGTGFREKLFF. The CDR3, as DNA: TGTGCCAGCAGCGCGCGTCCCGGGACAGGGTTCAGGGAAAAACTGTTTTTT.